This entry lists 11 T cell receptor beta chains sequenced from one sample in a study of T cell responses to AZD1222 COVID-19 vaccine. Assay used: immunoSEQ multiplex PCR; TCRdb lists only in-frame clones, some missing. Of about 99,000 clones in the sample, around nine tenths were seen once. The sequencing used peripheral blood, collected on day 0 of AZD1222 vaccination. All receptors come from an adult in good health.

The chain has TRBV6-5 and TRBJ2-7; D possibly corresponds to TRBD2 (5 bases). Trimming pared 6 bases from V and 2 bases from J, leaving 8 bases between. Looked up from germline, CDR1 is MNHEY and CDR2 is SVGAGI. CDR3 length equals 12 residues. CDR3 coding DNA: TGTGCCAGCAGAGCGGTACCCTACGAGCAGTACTTC. Its translation: CASRAVPYEQYF.

V gene TRBV5-1 combines with J gene TRBJ1-1; no firm D call. V lost 4 bases to trimming and J lost 1 base, with 8 bases between them. This CDR3 has 13 amino acids. Germline CDR1 is SGHRS and CDR2 is YFSETQ. CDR3 sequence reads: CASSPRPNTEAFF. Here the CDR3 DNA reads TGCGCCAGCAGCCCGAGACCGAACACTGAAGCTTTCTTT.

V and J are TRBV2 and TRBJ2-1; D is unclear. The V end was cut by 7 bases, the J end by 0 bases, with 10 bases between. The CDR3 sequence is 14 residues long. The V gene's germline CDR1 is SNHLY and CDR2 FYNNEI. CDR3 sequence reads: CASNGASSYNEQFF. DNA of the CDR3: TGTGCCAGCAATGGAGCGAGCTCCTACAATGAGCAGTTCTTC.

The genes are TRBV12-3 or TRBV12-4 and TRBJ1-2; D call uncertain. V shed 3 bases and J shed 5 bases, with 7 bases lying between them. The CDR3 totals 12 residues. The CDR3 sequence is CASSLRSYGYTF. For the CDR3, the DNA is TGTGCCAGCAGTTTGAGAAGTTATGGCTACACCTTC.

The chain joins TRBV18 to TRBJ1-5; tentatively, D is TRBD1 (5 bases). Germline values: CDR1 KGHSH, CDR2 LQKENI. Trimming took off 4 bases at V and 5 bases at J, with 18 bases between the two ends. This CDR3 has 16 amino acids. CDR3 protein: CASSLWESRGDQPQHF. Written as DNA, the CDR3 is TGTGCCAGCTCACTTTGGGAGTCTCGGGGGGATCAGCCCCAGCATTTT. The variable domain in full, completed from reference TRBV18 and TRBJ1-5, reads NAGVMQNPRHLVRRRGQEARLRCSPMKGHSHVYWYRQLPEEGLKFMVYLQKENIIDESGMPKERFSAEFPKEGPSILRIQQVVRGDSAAYFCASSLWESRGDQPQHFGDGTRLSIL.

The chain links TRBV6-5 to TRBJ2-7; TRBD2 matches at 11 bases. With V trimmed by 6 bases and J by 6 bases, 10 bases remained unmatched. This CDR3 spans 15 amino acids. Germline values: CDR1 MNHEY, CDR2 SVGAGI. The CDR3 loop reads CASSYLAGGGLEQYF. DNA for the CDR3: TGTGCCAGCAGCTATCTAGCGGGAGGAGGGCTCGAGCAGTACTTC.

This chain connects TRBV7-2 to TRBJ1-1; 9 bases align to TRBD1. CDR1 is SGHTA and CDR2 is FQGNSA in the germline V gene. The J segment lost 5 bases and the V segment lost 1 base, leaving 5 bases of the junction unmatched. This CDR3 region has 15 residues. The CDR3 loop reads CASSLDRGRGTEAFF. The CDR3 coding sequence is TGTGCCAGCAGCTTAGACAGGGGGCGCGGGACTGAAGCTTTCTTT.

This clone has more than one count but fewer than ten. V is TRBV7-9 and J is TRBJ2-7, with 11 bases lining up with TRBD2. The germline CDR1 and CDR2 sequences are SEHNR and FQNEAQ (reference sequence). After removal of 5 bases from V and 4 bases from J, the junction contained 10 bases not matched to a gene. The CDR3 has 16 residues. The CDR3 protein is CASSTTSGRGQYEQYF. The CDR3, as DNA: TGTGCCAGCAGCACCACTAGCGGGAGAGGTCAATACGAGCAGTACTTC.

This clone occurred a few times. This chain connects TRBV6-4 to TRBJ2-1; TRBD2 aligns across 10 bases. Trimming at V came to 2 bases and at J to 9 bases, leaving 7 bases not matched to a gene. The CDR3 runs 15 residues. Germline lookup yields CDR1 MRHNA and CDR2 SNTAGT. Here the CDR3 DNA reads TGTGCCAGCAGTGACAGCTCTAGCGGGAGCCCTGAGCAGTTCTTC. This gives the protein CASSDSSSGSPEQFF.

The V gene is TRBV7-8, the J gene TRBJ2-5; D tentatively fits TRBD1 or TRBD2 (5 bases each). This CDR3 region has 14 residues. From germline, CDR1 is SGHVS and CDR2 FQNEAQ. Trimming removed 5 bases at V and 4 bases at J, with 14 bases between. The CDR3, as DNA: TGTGCCAGCAGCCCACACGGGACGGGAGAGACCCAGTACTTC. It codes for CASSPHGTGETQYF. The full variable domain, rest sourced from reference TRBV7-8 and TRBJ2-5, is GAGVSQSPRYKVAKRGQDVALRCDPISGHVSLFWYQQALGQGPEFLTYFQNEAQLDKSGLPSDRFFAERPEGSVSTLKIQRTQQEDSAVYLCASSPHGTGETQYFGPGTRLLVL.

CDR3 in amino acids: CASSQVPGGKETQYF. CDR3 DNA: TGTGCCAGCAGCCAAGTCCCCGGCGGTAAAGAGACCCAGTACTTC. The rearrangement uses TRBV14 and TRBJ2-5, with D uncertain. The CDR3 has 15 residues. Germline lookup yields CDR1 SGHDN and CDR2 FVKESK. Between the trimmed V and J ends, which lost 1 base and 3 bases, there was a span of 12 bases.